This entry lists 10 T cell receptor beta chains sequenced from one sample in a study of chemoradiotherapy in HPV16-positive cancers (dated by TCRdb to 2021 to 2024). Libraries were constructed by the immunoSEQ multiplex PCR assay. This immuneACCESS table, as held by TCRdb, lists in-frame sequences with V and J called but not all clones. Of the missing ones, under half trace to an unresolved V gene in checked studies; the others have no known cause. The table for this sample lists roughly 32,000 clones; 80% to 90% of them were counted only once. The ten largest clones represent more than 3% of the sample. The sample was blood, taken from a patient who underwent chemoradiotherapy. Every receptor here comes from a human donor with HPV-associated anogenital cancer.

This chain uses TRBV19 with TRBJ1-4; D not certain. The CDR3 sequence is 14 residues long. V lost 7 bases, J lost 8 bases, and 17 bases lay in between. Germline-derived CDR1 and CDR2 are LNHDA and SQIVND (reference sequence). In nucleotides, the CDR3 is TGTGCCAGTACCCCGGGGTCATCCGGGGAAAAACTGTTTTTT. It is translated as CASTPGSSGEKLFF.

The chain carries TRBV5-4 and TRBJ2-1; D remains unclear. V lost 0 bases to trimming and J lost 0 bases, with 10 bases between them. Looked up from germline, CDR1 is SGHNT and CDR2 is YYREEE (reference sequence). CDR3 length equals 16 residues. The CDR3 coding sequence is TGTGCCAGCAGCTTGGCCGAACTATTCTCCTACAATGAGCAGTTCTTC. Translated, it gives CASSLAELFSYNEQFF.

The V call is TRBV9, the J call TRBJ1-4, with 9 bases matching TRBD1. V dropped 3 bases and J dropped 8; count of bases not matched to a gene: 8. Germline CDR1 and CDR2: SGDLS and YYNGEE. CDR3 size: 15 residues. The CDR3 sequence: CASSARDRADEKLFF. The CDR3 DNA reads TGTGCCAGCAGCGCCCGGGACAGGGCAGACGAAAAACTGTTTTTT.

This chain joins TRBV6-5 and TRBJ2-2, with D possibly being TRBD1 (5 bases). The CDR3 length is 15 residues. Germline V gene lookup returns CDR1 MNHEY and CDR2 SVGAGI. V lost 5 bases and J lost 7, with 17 bases in between. Here the CDR3 DNA reads TGTGCCAGCAGTCTCGGACATACAATCGGCGGGGAGCTGTTTTTT. This gives the protein CASSLGHTIGGELFF.

The genes are TRBV9 and TRBJ2-2; the D gene is possibly TRBD2 (5 bases). The germline V gene encodes CDR1 SGDLS and CDR2 YYNGEE. Deletions cut 4 bases from V and 4 bases from J, with 14 bases between. This CDR3 spans 15 amino acids. The CDR3 nucleotides are TGTGCCAGCAGCTCGCCTCAGCGGAGCACCGGGGAGCTGTTTTTT. Its translation is CASSSPQRSTGELFF.

V usage is TRBV6-5 and J usage is TRBJ2-2; maybe TRBD2 (6 bases). The V gene's germline CDR1 is MNHEY and CDR2 SVGAGI. The CDR3 is 15 amino acids. V lost 7 bases, J lost 1 base, and 13 bases lay in between. The CDR3 reads CASKRDSQNTGELFF. CDR3 sequence (DNA): TGTGCCAGCAAGAGGGACTCGCAGAACACCGGGGAGCTGTTTTTT.

The chain couples TRBV19 to TRBJ1-4; TRBD1 might be the D (6 bases). Trimming shortened V by 3 bases and J by 8 bases, and 10 bases separated the two germline ends. The germline V gene encodes CDR1 LNHDA and CDR2 SQIVND (reference sequence). The length of the CDR3 is 13 residues. CDR3 sequence reads: CASSMGQPEKLFF. For the CDR3, the DNA is TGTGCCAGTAGTATGGGACAACCCGAAAAACTGTTTTTT.

The chain combines TRBV9 with TRBJ2-7; 10 nucleotides align to TRBD1. Germline loops: CDR1 SGDLS, CDR2 YYNGEE. The CDR3 contains 14 residues. V lost 4 bases, J lost 4 bases, and 5 bases stayed unmatched. The DNA for the CDR3 is TGTGCCAGCAGCACAGGACAGGGGGTGTACGAGCAGTACTTC. Residues: CASSTGQGVYEQYF.

V usage is TRBV7-2 and J usage is TRBJ2-5; no definite D call. This CDR3 has 18 residues. The ends were cut back, 5 bases at V and 0 bases at J, with 22 bases in the middle. Germline values: CDR1 SGHTA, CDR2 FQGNSA. This chain's CDR3 is CASSPPGGPGLYQETQYF. The CDR3 nucleotides are TGTGCCAGCAGCCCCCCCGGCGGTCCGGGCCTGTACCAAGAGACCCAGTACTTC.

The V and J genes are TRBV7-9 and TRBJ1-2, with D unresolved. Trimming removed 0 bases at V and 2 bases at J, with 7 bases between. The CDR3 covers 14 residues. Looked up from germline, CDR1 is SEHNR and CDR2 is FQNEAQ (reference sequence). The DNA for the CDR3 is TGTGCCAGCAGCTTAGCGGGCAGAAACTATGGCTACACCTTC. The encoded protein is CASSLAGRNYGYTF.